This TCR beta chain is drawn from a study of shared clonotypes between healthy human individuals. Study-wide context: Donors, aged 18 to 49, were a couple of women and a few men.

Germline CDR1 MNHNS, CDR2 SASEGT. Trimming removed 4 bases from V and 3 bases from J; junction bases left unmatched: 4. This CDR3 contains 15 residues. Repertoires were generated with immunoSEQ multiplex PCR, while TCRdb's copy carries only in-frame clones and drops some. The table records millions of clones, just over 90% of them present only once. Subsets obtained from CD4+ cells comprised CD45RA+ naive and CD45RA-negative memory cells. The receptor was derived from a man aged 18 to 30 in good health. Some clones in this sample may be carry-over from other donors' samples. The rearrangement uses TRBV6-1 and TRBJ2-1; 9 bases map to TRBD1. Sequenced material: naive CD4+ T cells from PBMCs. Subset defined: CD45RA+ positively selected. This CDR3 reads CASSAGTGNYNEQFF. As DNA, the CDR3 is TGTGCCAGCAGTGCCGGGACAGGGAACTACAATGAGCAGTTCTTC.